This TCR beta chain was captured by sequencing in a study of cytomegalovirus exposure and HLA in healthy donors. The V gene end was trimmed by 1 base and the J gene end by 6 bases; junction bases not matched to a gene: 0. Germline CDR1 reads LNHNV; CDR2 reads YYDKDF (reference sequence). The CDR3 length is 14 residues. Regarding the study as a whole: Some V segments could not be told apart, so they were left out, TRBV6-2 and TRBV6-3 among them. TCR beta chains numbering about 160 were designated cytomegalovirus-associated. Relative to equally common others, HLA-associated TCR beta chains showed greater clonal expansion in a later analysis.

This clone came up a few times. Its target is unknown. PCR was performed using 60 Vbeta and 13 Jbeta primers. Sequencing used immunoSEQ multiplex PCR; TCRdb keeps in-frame clones, though not all of them. The sample yields fewer than 200,000 clones, 70% to 80% seen once. V usage is TRBV15 and J usage is TRBJ2-7; 13 bases fit TRBD2. The TCR originated in a man aged 35 to 55 in good health and CMV-seronegative. Source material: PBMCs. The CDR3 loop is CATSRGTSGGEQYF. The CDR3 nucleotides are TGTGCCACCAGCAGAGGGACTAGCGGGGGCGAGCAGTACTTC.